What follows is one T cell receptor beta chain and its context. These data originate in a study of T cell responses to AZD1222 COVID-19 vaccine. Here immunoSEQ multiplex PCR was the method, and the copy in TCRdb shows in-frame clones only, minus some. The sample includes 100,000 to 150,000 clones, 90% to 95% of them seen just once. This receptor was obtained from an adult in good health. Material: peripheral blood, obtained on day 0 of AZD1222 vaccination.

The CDR3, as DNA: TGTGCCAGCAGCTTAGTACAGGGGTCTTCAGAAAAACTGTTTTTT. This gives the protein CASSLVQGSSEKLFF. The rearrangement uses TRBV7-9 and TRBJ1-4, with 7 nucleotides matching TRBD1. The CDR3 contains 15 residues. V lost 1 base and J lost 8; bases outside the gene matches: 7. Germline lookup yields CDR1 SEHNR and CDR2 FQNEAQ (reference sequence).